This is a list of T cell receptor beta chains from one sample in a study of shared clonotypes between healthy human individuals. Libraries were prepared by immunoSEQ multiplex PCR; TCRdb keeps only in-frame clonotypes and omits some of them. The data contain over 2 million clones, around 92% of them singletons. Sample: naive CD4+ T cells from PBMCs. These receptors originate from a man younger than 30 in good health. Some clones in this sample may be carry-over from other donors' samples. CDR3s include the opening cysteine and the closing phenylalanine or tryptophan. Each record gives: CDR3 DNA, CDR3 protein, D gene, clone size, V gene, J gene. The D gene is left open where the match is weak. A clone size is listed for some rows: how often the clone was seen (once, few, many), or a class if it is expanded.

DNA: TGTGCCAGCGTCTTGAACCTTGGAAACACCATATATTTT; CDR3: CASVLNLGNTIYF; D: .; size: once; V: TRBV7-9; J: TRBJ1-3
DNA: TGTGCCAGCAGCGTAGGAGACGAGGGTCCTACGGGTGAGCAGTTCTTC; CDR3: CASSVGDEGPTGEQFF; D: .; size: .; V: TRBV9; J: TRBJ2-1
DNA: TGTGCCAGCAGGTCAGGGGGCGCGAGGGCAAGTGGCTACACCTTC; CDR3: CASRSGGARASGYTF; D: TRBD1; size: .; V: TRBV28; J: TRBJ1-2
DNA: TGTGCCAGCAGTTTTACTAGCGGCTCCTACAATGAGCAGTTCTTC; CDR3: CASSFTSGSYNEQFF; D: TRBD2; size: .; V: TRBV6-6; J: TRBJ2-1
DNA: TGTGCCAGTAGTATAGGGTCAGGCCAGCCCCAGCATTTT; CDR3: CASSIGSGQPQHF; D: .; size: .; V: TRBV19; J: TRBJ1-5
DNA: TGCGCCAGCAGCTTTGTACTGGGGGACACTGAAGCTTTCTTT; CDR3: CASSFVLGDTEAFF; D: .; size: .; V: TRBV5-1; J: TRBJ1-1
DNA: TGCGCCAGCAGCCAGGGCGGACAGGGGAATAATTCACCCCTCCACTTT; CDR3: CASSQGGQGNNSPLHF; D: TRBD1; size: .; V: TRBV4-3; J: TRBJ1-6
DNA: TGTGCCAGCAGGGCAGGCCCGAACACTGAAGCTTTCTTT; CDR3: CASRAGPNTEAFF; D: .; size: few; V: TRBV7-9; J: TRBJ1-1
DNA: TGCGCCAGCTCTTTTGACAGGGGGCTTGGCAATGAGCAGTTCTTC; CDR3: CASSFDRGLGNEQFF; D: TRBD1; size: .; V: TRBV5-1; J: TRBJ2-1
DNA: TGTGCCAGCTCACCGGGCAGGGGAACTGAAGCTTTCTTT; CDR3: CASSPGRGTEAFF; D: .; size: .; V: TRBV18; J: TRBJ1-1
DNA: TGTGCCAGCAGCTCTCACCTAGCGGGAGCCACCGGGGAGCTGTTTTTT; CDR3: CASSSHLAGATGELFF; D: TRBD2; size: .; V: TRBV5-6; J: TRBJ2-2
DNA: TGTGCCAGCTCACGAACCGCCCTATCGAGAACCGGGGAGCTGTTTTTT; CDR3: CASSRTALSRTGELFF; D: .; size: .; V: TRBV18; J: TRBJ2-2
DNA: TGTGCCAGTACTCTCGAGCCTTATAGCAATCAGCCCCAGCATTTT; CDR3: CASTLEPYSNQPQHF; D: .; size: once; V: TRBV19; J: TRBJ1-5
DNA: TGTGCCGGGGGACGACGGCTCCAAGAGACCCAGTACTTC; CDR3: CAGGRRLQETQYF; D: .; size: .; V: TRBV2; J: TRBJ2-5
DNA: TGCGCCAGCGCCCCGGGCCTAGCGGGGAGCACAGATACGCAGTATTTT; CDR3: CASAPGLAGSTDTQYF; D: TRBD2; size: .; V: TRBV5-1; J: TRBJ2-3
DNA: TGTGCCAGCAGTTCCTGGACAGGGACGAACACCGGGGAGCTGTTTTTT; CDR3: CASSSWTGTNTGELFF; D: TRBD1; size: once; V: TRBV28; J: TRBJ2-2